Listed below are T cell receptor beta chains from one sample, sequenced in a study of blood T cell repertoires in COVID-19. Clones were sequenced by immunoSEQ multiplex PCR, and TCRdb holds only the in-frame ones, with some missing. The top ten hold 9.5% to 15% of the sample, which has 70,000 or so clones, approximately 80% seen once. The sample comprised peripheral blood. All receptors derive from a man between 50 and 59 years old with COVID-19, enrolled during active disease. The CDR3 runs from the conserved cysteine through the conserved F or W. D genes are given only for firm matches.

CDR3	DNA	D	V	J
CASSPGRQDQAFF	TGTGCCAGCTCACCAGGCAGACAGGACCAAGCTTTCTTT	-	TRBV18	TRBJ1-1
CASREPTGGKGELFF	TGTGCCAGCAGGGAACCAACAGGGGGAAAAGGGGAGCTGTTTTTT	TRBD1	TRBV25-1	TRBJ2-2
CASSYSLGGEAFF	TGTGCCAGCAGTTATAGCTTGGGAGGTGAAGCTTTCTTT	-	TRBV6-5	TRBJ1-1
CASSVEDSPYSPLHF	TGTGCCAGCAGCGTAGAGGACAGTCCGTATTCACCCCTCCACTTT	-	TRBV9	TRBJ1-6
CATSDPGTGGEPQHF	TGTGCCACCAGTGATCCTGGGACAGGGGGGGAACCCCAGCATTTT	TRBD1	TRBV24-1	TRBJ1-5
CASRATGGVSNEQFF	TGTGCCAGCAGGGCGACAGGGGGCGTCTCAAATGAGCAGTTCTTC	TRBD1	TRBV2	TRBJ2-1
CASSLSQGSNTEAFF	TGCGCCAGCAGCCTGTCACAGGGATCAAACACTGAAGCTTTCTTT	-	TRBV5-1	TRBJ1-1
CSASGDTHPYEQYF	TGCAGTGCTAGTGGGGACACGCACCCCTACGAGCAGTACTTC	-	TRBV20-1	TRBJ2-7
CATSDGGQQGDTQYF	TGTGCCACCAGTGATGGCGGACAGCAAGGGGATACGCAGTATTTT	-	TRBV24-1	TRBJ2-3
CASSASGQGAGNTEAFF	TGTGCCAGTAGTGCCTCGGGACAGGGGGCGGGGAACACTGAAGCTTTCTTT	TRBD1	TRBV19	TRBJ1-1
CASSQGPRGREQYF	TGTGCCAGCAGCCAAGGCCCCAGGGGGCGGGAGCAGTACTTC	TRBD1	TRBV3-1/TRBV3-2	TRBJ2-7
CASSFAATYEQYF	TGTGCCAGCAGTTTCGCGGCCACCTACGAGCAGTACTTC	-	TRBV27	TRBJ2-7
CASRQGYGTEAFF	TGTGCCAGCAGACAGGGGTATGGCACTGAAGCTTTCTTT	TRBD1	TRBV6-5	TRBJ1-1
CASSLPTGYNEQFF	TGTGCCAGCAGTCTCCCGACAGGTTACAATGAGCAGTTCTTC	-	TRBV5-6	TRBJ2-1
CASGSVSNSNQPQHF	TGTGCTAGCGGTAGTGTCTCCAATAGCAATCAGCCCCAGCATTTT	-	TRBV19	TRBJ1-5
CASSNPGGNYGYTF	TGTGCCAGTAGTAACCCAGGGGGTAACTATGGCTACACCTTC	TRBD1	TRBV19	TRBJ1-2
CASSSGNTEAFF	TGTGCCAGCAGTTCCGGGAACACTGAAGCTTTCTTT	-	TRBV6-1	TRBJ1-1
CASSSFGLAGNNEQFF	TGTGCCAGCAGCTCCTTTGGACTAGCGGGAAACAATGAGCAGTTCTTC	TRBD2	TRBV5-4	TRBJ2-1
CASRGTSGRRGNEQFF	TGCGCCAGCAGGGGGACTAGCGGGCGCAGGGGCAATGAGCAGTTCTTC	TRBD2	TRBV5-1	TRBJ2-1
CAISNSTRRETQYF	TGTGCCATCAGTAACTCGACTAGACGGGAGACCCAGTACTTC	-	TRBV10-3	TRBJ2-5
CASSPETGYGGELFF	TGTGCCAGCAGCCCCGAAACAGGGTACGGCGGGGAGCTGTTTTTT	-	TRBV28	TRBJ2-2